Following are 23 T cell receptor beta chains from one sample sequenced in a study of blood T cell repertoires in COVID-19. Using immunoSEQ multiplex PCR, the repertoire was profiled, and TCRdb retains in-frame clones only, with some absent. The table records roughly 200,000 clones, roughly 84% of them present only once. What was sequenced was peripheral blood. These receptors were collected from a person between 65 and 79 years old with COVID-19, enrolled during active disease.

This sequence joins TRBV7-2 and TRBJ2-2; D may be TRBD1 (5 bases). Trimming removed 4 bases at V and 7 bases at J, with 13 bases between. The CDR3 runs to 14 residues. CDR1 SGHTA and CDR2 FQGNSA come from the germline V gene. CDR3 sequence (DNA): TGTGCCAGCAGCTGGCAGGGTCCCCTCGGGGAGCTGTTTTTT. Its translation: CASSWQGPLGELFF.

This clone was observed once. The chain employs TRBV5-1 and TRBJ1-2; unclear D gene. The CDR3 extends over 15 amino acids. Trimming cost V 4 bases and J 3 bases, with 16 bases left between them. Germline V gives CDR1 SGHRS, CDR2 YFSETQ. CDR3 nucleotide sequence: TGCGCCAGCAGCATTTCGTCTACCACCTACTATGGCTACACCTTC. This translates into CASSISSTTYYGYTF.

The chain recombines TRBV28 with TRBJ2-5, with D possibly being TRBD2 (6 bases). CDR3 length: 15 amino acids. Germline lookup yields CDR1 MDHEN and CDR2 SYDVKM. V was pared by 4 bases and J by 3 bases, with 15 bases between. The CDR3 reads CASSSLREVEETQYF. CDR3 DNA sequence: TGTGCCAGCAGTTCGTTGCGGGAAGTTGAAGAGACCCAGTACTTC.

The V and J genes are TRBV5-4 and TRBJ1-2; D gene ambiguous. This CDR3 is 16 amino acids long. The V and J ends lost 4 bases and 4 bases respectively, with 20 bases between them. Germline V gives CDR1 SGHNT, CDR2 YYREEE (reference sequence). CDR3 amino acids: CASSNYGDGVGYGYTF. The CDR3 nucleotides read TGTGCCAGCAGCAATTACGGTGACGGGGTTGGCTATGGCTACACCTTC. The full variable domain, rest sourced from reference TRBV5-4 and TRBJ1-2, is ETGVTQSPTHLIKTRGQQVTLRCSSQSGHNTVSWYQQALGQGPQFIFQYYREEENGRGNFPPRFSGLQFPNYSSELNVNALELDDSALYLCASSNYGDGVGYGYTFGSGTRLTVV.

The genes are TRBV6-5 and TRBJ1-5, with 8 positions matching TRBD1. The CDR3 consists of 15 residues. Looked up from germline, CDR1 is MNHEY and CDR2 is SVGAGI. Trimming at V came to 5 bases and at J to 6 bases, leaving 9 bases not matched to a gene. CDR3: CASSMGGQVSQPQHF. As DNA, the CDR3 is TGTGCCAGCAGTATGGGGGGACAGGTCTCTCAGCCCCAGCATTTT.

The chain links TRBV7-2 to TRBJ2-2; TRBD1 agrees at 7 bases. Germline trimming cut 3 bases from V and 0 bases from J; bases unmatched to any gene: 1. This CDR3 spans 15 amino acids. Per germline, CDR1 SGHTA and CDR2 FQGNSA. CDR3 in DNA: TGTGCCAGCAGCTTTACAGGGGCGAACACCGGGGAGCTGTTTTTT. This sequence encodes CASSFTGANTGELFF.

The genes are TRBV7-2 and TRBJ1-4; 11 bases fit TRBD1. V lost 5 bases, J lost 8 bases, and 13 bases stayed unmatched. The CDR3 contains 17 residues. CDR1 and CDR2 from the germline V gene are SGHTA and FQGNSA. The CDR3 loop reads CASSAHPLGQGDEKLFF. The DNA of the CDR3 is TGTGCCAGCAGCGCGCATCCGTTGGGACAGGGGGACGAAAAACTGTTTTTT. Together with reference TRBV7-2 and TRBJ1-4, the CDR3 gives the full variable domain: GAGVSQSPSNKVTEKGKDVELRCDPISGHTALYWYRQSLGQGLEFLIYFQGNSAPDKSGLPSDRFSAERTGGSVSTLTIQRTQQEDSAVYLCASSAHPLGQGDEKLFFGSGTQLSVL.

The J gene is TRBJ1-1, the V gene TRBV30, with D hard to call. Trimming removed 4 bases at V and 1 base at J, with 13 bases between. This CDR3 has 14 amino acids. Germline-derived CDR1 and CDR2 are GTSNPN and SVGIG (reference sequence). CDR3 region: CAWKLLDGNTEAFF. In DNA form, the CDR3 reads TGTGCCTGGAAACTATTAGACGGGAACACTGAAGCTTTCTTT. The variable domain in full, with the rest retrieved from reference TRBV30 and TRBJ1-1, is SQTIHQWPATLVQPVGSPLSLECTVEGTSNPNLYWYRQAAGRGLQLLFYSVGIGQISSEVPQNLSASRPQDRQFILSSKKLLLSDSGFYLCAWKLLDGNTEAFFGQGTRLTVV.

This clone was found many times. The rearrangement joins TRBV6-2 or TRBV6-3 to TRBJ1-5; a weak D match, TRBD1 (6 bases). Between the trimmed V and J ends, which lost 6 bases and 2 bases, there was a span of 20 bases. The germline V gene encodes CDR1 MNHEY and CDR2 SVGEGT. The CDR3 loop spans 17 amino acids. The CDR3 loop reads CASSGNTGIDGNQPQHF. The CDR3 DNA reads TGTGCCAGCAGCGGAAACACAGGGATCGACGGCAATCAGCCCCAGCATTTT.

The chain couples TRBV3-1 (or the pseudogene TRBV3-2) to TRBJ2-1, with unresolved D. V gave up 8 bases and J gave up 7 bases, with 9 bases separating them. Germline CDR1 and CDR2: LGHDT and YNNKEL (reference sequence). The length of the CDR3 is 11 residues. The CDR3 sequence: CASEARNEQFF. DNA of the CDR3: TGTGCCAGCGAGGCGAGGAATGAGCAGTTCTTC.

This clone was found once. J is TRBJ2-7 and V is TRBV6-5; D possibly corresponds to TRBD2 (6 bases). The ends were cut back, 8 bases at V and 6 bases at J, with 20 bases in the middle. The CDR3 totals 14 residues. Germline CDR1 reads MNHEY; CDR2 reads SVGAGI. CDR3 residues: CASRAPGEVREQYF. As DNA, the CDR3 is TGTGCCAGCCGCGCCCCCGGGGAGGTACGCGAGCAGTACTTC.

This clone has just a few counts. V is TRBV5-1 and J is TRBJ2-1, with no clear D. Trimming pared 1 base from V and 2 bases from J, leaving 10 bases between. CDR1 SGHRS and CDR2 YFSETQ come from the germline V gene. The CDR3 runs to 15 residues. CDR3 in amino acids: CASSLMSDTYNEQFF. The CDR3, as DNA: TGCGCCAGCAGCTTGATGTCAGATACCTACAATGAGCAGTTCTTC.

This chain links TRBV9 with TRBJ2-3, with a weak D call TRBD2 (5 bases). V lost 3 bases and J 1 base, leaving 9 bases between the germline ends. Looked up from germline, CDR1 is SGDLS and CDR2 is YYNGEE. CDR3 length: 14 amino acids. The CDR3 loop is CASSAGIRTDTQYF. The CDR3 region has the DNA TGTGCCAGCAGCGCCGGGATCCGCACAGATACGCAGTATTTT.

V and J are TRBV4-2 and TRBJ2-3, with 11 bases identical to TRBD2. This CDR3 has 17 residues. Germline V gene sequence: CDR1 LGHNA, CDR2 YNFKEQ. The V gene end was trimmed by 1 base and the J gene end by 3 bases; junction bases not matched to a gene: 6. CDR3 sequence (DNA): TGTGCCAGCAGCCAAGCTACTAGCGGGAGTATTACAGATACGCAGTATTTT. Translating gives CASSQATSGSITDTQYF.

The V gene is TRBV10-3, the J gene TRBJ2-2, with 8 bases lining up with TRBD2. CDR3 length equals 14 residues. CDR1 ENHRY and CDR2 SYGVKD come from the germline V gene. V was clipped by 4 bases and J by 7 bases; unmatched bases: 5. The CDR3 loop reads CAISVGGAVGELFF. The CDR3 bases are TGTGCCATCAGTGTCGGGGGGGCGGTCGGGGAGCTGTTTTTT.

The genes are TRBV5-1 and TRBJ2-2; 7 positions agree with TRBD1. Unmatched junction bases numbered 7, after V lost 7 bases and J lost 1 base. CDR3 length equals 15 residues. Germline lookup yields CDR1 SGHRS and CDR2 YFSETQ. Written as DNA, the CDR3 is TGCGCCAGCGCGAGAAGACAGGGGAACACCGGGGAGCTGTTTTTT. The encoded protein is CASARRQGNTGELFF.

The chain has TRBV7-8 and TRBJ2-2; 11 nucleotides match TRBD1. With V trimmed by 3 bases and J by 0 bases, 12 bases remained unmatched. This CDR3 has 20 residues. Germline V gene sequence: CDR1 SGHVS, CDR2 FQNEAQ. The CDR3 DNA sequence: TGTGCCAGCAGCTTGTGGGGAAAAGGACAGGGGGCCGCGAACACCGGGGAGCTGTTTTTT. It translates to CASSLWGKGQGAANTGELFF.

This chain connects TRBV7-2 to TRBJ2-1; TRBD2 aligns across 14 bases. The ends lost 3 bases at V and 9 bases at J; junction bases unmatched: 4. The CDR3 has 15 residues. Germline values: CDR1 SGHTA, CDR2 FQGNSA. This CDR3 is CASSLTSGREGEQFF. The CDR3 coding sequence is TGTGCCAGCAGCTTGACTAGCGGGAGGGAGGGTGAGCAGTTCTTC.

This clone was counted a few times. Within the sample, other DNA sequences also encode this same CDR3. This chain uses TRBV9 with TRBJ2-1, with 10 bases lining up with TRBD2. The CDR3 has 15 amino acids. CDR1 is SGDLS and CDR2 is YYNGEE in the germline V gene. V shed 0 bases and J 6 bases; nucleotides not matched to a gene: 3. CDR3 DNA: TGTGCCAGCAGCGTAGAAGCTAGCGGGGGCAATGAGCAGTTCTTC. This gives the protein CASSVEASGGNEQFF. The full variable domain, its missing parts supplied by reference TRBV9 and TRBJ2-1, is DSGVTQTPKHLITATGQRVTLRCSPRSGDLSVYWYQQSLDQGLQFLIQYYNGEERAKGNILERFSAQQFPDLHSELNLSSLELGDSALYFCASSVEASGGNEQFFGPGTRLTVL.

V is TRBV6-2 or TRBV6-3 and J is TRBJ2-7; 8 bases are a match to TRBD2. The V and J ends lost 0 bases and 2 bases, in that order; junction bases with no gene match: 6. This CDR3 comprises 16 residues. Per germline, CDR1 MNHEY and CDR2 SVGEGT. CDR3: CASSYSRSSGPYEQYF. The CDR3 DNA reads TGTGCCAGCAGTTACTCGAGGTCTAGCGGGCCCTACGAGCAGTACTTC.

This chain joins TRBV7-9 and TRBJ2-3; 7 bases agree with TRBD2. The V and J ends lost 5 bases and 1 base, in that order; junction bases with no gene match: 3. Germline V gives CDR1 SEHNR, CDR2 FQNEAQ (reference sequence). This CDR3 has 14 residues. The CDR3 sequence is CASSTTSGTDTQYF. The CDR3 bases are TGTGCCAGCAGCACTACTAGCGGCACAGATACGCAGTATTTT.

The chain couples TRBV7-8 to TRBJ1-6; D gene uncertain. Germline CDR1 is SGHVS and CDR2 is FQNEAQ. The CDR3 spans 20 residues. The ends were cut back, 3 bases at V and 4 bases at J, with 25 bases in the middle. CDR3 nucleotide sequence: TGTGCCAGCAGCTTTCGGCCCCGACAAATATATCAAACATATAATTCACCCCTCCACTTT. Its protein is CASSFRPRQIYQTYNSPLHF.

The rearrangement links TRBV5-1 to TRBJ2-1; 8 bases are shared with TRBD1. V gave up 4 bases and J gave up 8 bases; unmatched junction bases: 5. The CDR3 has 13 residues. The germline gives CDR1 SGHRS, CDR2 YFSETQ. The CDR3 loop reads CASSRTGWDEQFF. The DNA of the CDR3 is TGCGCCAGCAGCCGGACAGGGTGGGATGAGCAGTTCTTC. The full variable domain, in which reference TRBV5-1 and TRBJ2-1 provide the parts outside the CDR3, is KAGVTQTPRYLIKTRGQQVTLSCSPISGHRSVSWYQQTPGQGLQFLFEYFSETQRNKGNFPGRFSGRQFSNSRSEMNVSTLELGDSALYLCASSRTGWDEQFFGPGTRLTVL.